This T cell receptor (beta chain) emerged from a study of cytomegalovirus exposure and HLA in healthy donors. The CDR3 consists of 14 residues. Germline V gives CDR1 SNHLY, CDR2 FYNNEI. V was clipped by 5 bases and J by 2 bases, with 13 bases between them. Primers: 60 Vbeta forward and 13 Jbeta reverse. Generated by immunoSEQ multiplex PCR, the TCRdb table keeps only in-frame clones and is missing some. The sample yields 90,000 to 120,000 clones, less than 85% seen once. This clonotype originated in a woman aged 40 to 55 in good health and CMV-seropositive. The chain employs TRBV2 and TRBJ2-7; weak D call: TRBD2 (6 bases). Material: PBMCs. The chain's CDR3 is CASSHRDWTYEQYF. CDR3 DNA: TGTGCCAGCAGTCACCGGGACTGGACCTACGAGCAGTACTTC.